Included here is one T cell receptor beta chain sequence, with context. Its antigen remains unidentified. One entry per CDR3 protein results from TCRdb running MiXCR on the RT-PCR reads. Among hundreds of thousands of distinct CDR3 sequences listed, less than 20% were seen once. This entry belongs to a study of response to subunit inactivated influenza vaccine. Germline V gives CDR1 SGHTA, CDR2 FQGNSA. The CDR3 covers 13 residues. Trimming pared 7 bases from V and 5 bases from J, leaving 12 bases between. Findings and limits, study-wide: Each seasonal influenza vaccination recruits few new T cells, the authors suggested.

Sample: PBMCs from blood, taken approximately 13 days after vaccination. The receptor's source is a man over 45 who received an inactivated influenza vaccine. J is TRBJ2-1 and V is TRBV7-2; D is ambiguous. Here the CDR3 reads CASNLPKDNEQFF. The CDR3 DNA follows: TGTGCCAGCAACCTACCCAAGGACAATGAGCAGTTCTTC.